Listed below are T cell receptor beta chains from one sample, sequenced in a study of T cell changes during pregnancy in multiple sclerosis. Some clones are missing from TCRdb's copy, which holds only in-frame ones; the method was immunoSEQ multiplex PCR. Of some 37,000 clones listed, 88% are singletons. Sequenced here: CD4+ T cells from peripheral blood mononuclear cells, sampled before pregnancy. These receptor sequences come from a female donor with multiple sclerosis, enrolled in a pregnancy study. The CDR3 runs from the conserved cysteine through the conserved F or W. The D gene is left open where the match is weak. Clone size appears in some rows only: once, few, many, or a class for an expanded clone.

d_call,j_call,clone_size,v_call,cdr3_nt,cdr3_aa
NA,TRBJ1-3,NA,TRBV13,TGTGCCAGCAGCTTAGGCGAGACTGGAAACACCATATATTTT,CASSLGETGNTIYF
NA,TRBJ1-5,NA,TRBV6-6,TGTGCCAGCAGACCGGACAGATCTGGCAATCAGCCCCAGCATTTT,CASRPDRSGNQPQHF
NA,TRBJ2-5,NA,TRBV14,TGTGCCAGCAGCCAGAGCTTGAAAGAGACCCAGTACTTC,CASSQSLKETQYF
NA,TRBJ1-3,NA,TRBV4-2,TGTGCCAGCAGCCAAGGAGGGCCTGGAAACACCATATATTTT,CASSQGGPGNTIYF
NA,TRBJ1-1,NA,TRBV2,TGTGCCAGCAGTGATCTCGGGGAGACTGAAGCTTTCTTT,CASSDLGETEAFF
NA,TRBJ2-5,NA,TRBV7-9,TGTGCCAGCAGCATAGGATCCCTAGCTCAAGAGACCCAGTACTTC,CASSIGSLAQETQYF
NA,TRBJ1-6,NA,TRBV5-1,TGCGCCAGCAGTTCGGGAGGGACCCAAAATTCACCCCTCCACTTT,CASSSGGTQNSPLHF
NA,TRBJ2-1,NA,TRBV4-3,TGCGCCAGCAGCCATTTCAGTCGCAATGAGCAGTTCTTC,CASSHFSRNEQFF
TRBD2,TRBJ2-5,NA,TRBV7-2,TGTGCCAGCAGCCCATGGACTAGCGGGAGGGTAGAGACCCAGTACTTC,CASSPWTSGRVETQYF
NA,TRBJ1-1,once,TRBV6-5,TGTGCCAGCACCCCGATTAATCGAGGAAACACTGAAGCTTTCTTT,CASTPINRGNTEAFF
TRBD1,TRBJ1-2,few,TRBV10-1,TGCGCCAGCAGTGGGGACAGGGGCTCAGGCTACACCTTC,CASSGDRGSGYTF
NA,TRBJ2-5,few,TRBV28,TGTGCCAGCAGTGAATCCAGCCAAGAGACCCAGTACTTC,CASSESSQETQYF
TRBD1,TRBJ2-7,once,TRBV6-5,TGTGCCAGCAGTTTGGGACAGGGGTCCCTCTACGAGCAGTACTTC,CASSLGQGSLYEQYF
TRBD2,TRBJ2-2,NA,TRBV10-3,TGTGCCATCGCACCGGGACTAGCGTTGGGCGGGGAGCTGTTTTTT,CAIAPGLALGGELFF
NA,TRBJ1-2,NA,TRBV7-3,TGTGCCAGCAGCCCCGGCGGTGATTATGGCTACACCTTC,CASSPGGDYGYTF
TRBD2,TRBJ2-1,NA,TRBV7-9,TGTGCCAGCAGCTTAGATCTAGCGGGCGAGCAGTTCTTC,CASSLDLAGEQFF
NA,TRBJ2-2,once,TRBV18,TGTGCCAGCTCACAAATAGAGAACACCGGGGAGCTGTTTTTT,CASSQIENTGELFF
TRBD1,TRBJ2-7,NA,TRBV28,TGTGCCAGCAGCCCAGCCTACGGGACAGGCGCCTCCTACGAGCAGTACTTC,CASSPAYGTGASYEQYF
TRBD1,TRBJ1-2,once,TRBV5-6,TGTGCCAGCAGCTTGGAACAGGGGAAGGGTAGCTACACCTTC,CASSLEQGKGSYTF
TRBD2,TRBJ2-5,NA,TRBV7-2,TGTGCCAGCAGTCGTAGCGGGAGGTCAGAGACCCAGTACTTC,CASSRSGRSETQYF
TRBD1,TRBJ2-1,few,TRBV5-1,TGCGCCAGCAGCTTGGGACAGGGTCACAATGAGCAGTTCTTC,CASSLGQGHNEQFF
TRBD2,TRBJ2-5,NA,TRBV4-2,TGTGCCAGCAGCCAAGGAGTGTTGCTAGCGGGGTTCCAAGAGACCCAGTACTTC,CASSQGVLLAGFQETQYF
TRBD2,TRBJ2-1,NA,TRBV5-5,TGTGCCAGCAGCTACCTAGCGGGACGCGAGGGTGAGCAGTTCTTC,CASSYLAGREGEQFF
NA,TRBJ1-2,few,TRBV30,TGTGCCTGGAGCCCAGGGGACTATGGCTACACCTTC,CAWSPGDYGYTF
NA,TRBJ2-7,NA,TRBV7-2,TGTGCCAGCAGCTTAGATTTCGGCCAACCAAGGGGCGAGCAGTACTTC,CASSLDFGQPRGEQYF
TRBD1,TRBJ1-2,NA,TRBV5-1,TGCGCCAGCAGCCTCCGGGACAGGGACTACTACTACACCTTC,CASSLRDRDYYYTF
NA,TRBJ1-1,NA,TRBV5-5,TGTGCCAGCAGCCAATCTACAGGTTCCATGAACACTGAAGCTTTCTTT,CASSQSTGSMNTEAFF
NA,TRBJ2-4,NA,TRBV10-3,TGTGCCACTACAGGGTTAGACAACATTCAGTACTTC,CATTGLDNIQYF
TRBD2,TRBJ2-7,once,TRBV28,TGTGCCAGCAATCTTGGCGGGGGATACTACGAGCAGTACTTC,CASNLGGGYYEQYF
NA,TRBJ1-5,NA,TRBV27,TGTGCCAGCAGTAGCGGACAGTTCAATCAGCCCCAGCATTTT,CASSSGQFNQPQHF
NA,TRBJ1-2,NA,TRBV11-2,TGTGCCAGCAGCTTCGGGGAGGATAGCTATGGCTACACCTTC,CASSFGEDSYGYTF
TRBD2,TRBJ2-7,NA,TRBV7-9,TGTGCCAGCAGCCGGGGGGGGCGGCTAGCGGGAGATGAGCAGTACTTC,CASSRGGRLAGDEQYF
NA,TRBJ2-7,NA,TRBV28,TGTGCCAGCAGTCTTGACCTTAAGGGGAACCACTACGAGCAGTACTTC,CASSLDLKGNHYEQYF
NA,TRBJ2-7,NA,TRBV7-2,TGTGCCAGCAGCCCCGACTCGAGGGCTTACGAGCAGTACTTC,CASSPDSRAYEQYF
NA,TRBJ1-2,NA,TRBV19,TGTGCCAGTAGTAACGGACAGAATTCGTATGGCTACACCTTC,CASSNGQNSYGYTF
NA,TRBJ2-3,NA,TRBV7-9,TGTGCCAGCAGCCCCGGGACAAGTAGCACAGATACGCAGTATTTT,CASSPGTSSTDTQYF
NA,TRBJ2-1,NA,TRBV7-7,TGTGCCAGCAGCTTAGTTGGGAGCGATGAGCAGTTCTTC,CASSLVGSDEQFF